The 8 T cell receptor beta chains listed next were all sequenced from one sample in a study of TIL therapy for anti-PD-1-resistant metastatic lung cancer. Sequencing used immunoSEQ v3. Clones were read by immunoSEQ multiplex PCR, and TCRdb kept only the in-frame ones, dropping some. Here the sample spans more than 55,000 clones, roughly two thirds being singletons. Time point here: pre-treatment sample, taken before nivolumab and TIL therapy. The input for sequencing was blood, taken at baseline. The receptor set was obtained from a person aged 25-80 years with non-small cell lung cancer.

In its sample, this clone was seen a few times. V usage is TRBV28 and J usage is TRBJ1-1; no definite D call. Germline CDR1 is MDHEN and CDR2 is SYDVKM. CDR3 length: 11 residues. Trimming removed 5 bases at V and 11 bases at J, with 12 bases between. The CDR3 is CASSRVGYAFF. In DNA form, the CDR3 reads TGTGCCAGCAGTAGAGTGGGGTATGCTTTCTTT.

This chain links TRBV7-9 with TRBJ2-5; 7 nucleotides align to TRBD2. The CDR3 runs 13 residues. The junction had 8 bases not matched to a gene; V was cut back by 8 bases and J by 5 bases. Germline values: CDR1 SEHNR, CDR2 FQNEAQ (reference sequence). DNA for the CDR3: TGTGCCAGCCGCCGGGAGGTGGGGGAGACCCAGTACTTC. Protein: CASRREVGETQYF.

The chain carries TRBV30 and TRBJ1-2; D not certain. From germline, CDR1 is GTSNPN and CDR2 SVGIG (reference sequence). Trimming removed 4 bases at V and 8 bases at J, with 20 bases between. This CDR3 comprises 14 residues. In nucleotides, the CDR3 is TGTGCCTGGAACCGTCTGGAGATTAAAGACGGCTACACCTTC. Translation gives CAWNRLEIKDGYTF.

A few counts support this clone. The chain is built from TRBV30 and TRBJ1-3, with D perhaps matching TRBD1 (6 bases). Germline lookup yields CDR1 GTSNPN and CDR2 SVGIG (reference sequence). The CDR3 is 15 residues long. V lost 2 bases and J lost 2, with 13 bases in between. In DNA form, the CDR3 reads TGTGCCTGGAGTATCAACAGGGTTACTGGAAACACCATATATTTT. Its translation: CAWSINRVTGNTIYF.

The J gene is TRBJ2-2, the V gene TRBV7-8; unclear D gene. The CDR3 covers 14 residues. Germline V gene sequence: CDR1 SGHVS, CDR2 FQNEAQ. V lost 3 bases and J 3 bases, leaving 8 bases between the germline ends. CDR3 DNA: TGTGCCAGCAGCTTCCGCTCTGACACCGGGGAGCTGTTTTTT. Translation gives CASSFRSDTGELFF.

J is TRBJ2-7 and V is TRBV2, with 9 bases lining up with TRBD1. Trimming removed 5 bases from V and 3 bases from J; junction bases left unmatched: 8. CDR3 size: 15 residues. The V gene's germline CDR1 is SNHLY and CDR2 FYNNEI. This CDR3 is CASSSGQGINYEQYF. CDR3 bases: TGTGCCAGCAGTTCCGGACAGGGGATCAACTACGAGCAGTACTTC.

The chain employs TRBV6-1 and TRBJ2-1, with 11 bases lining up with TRBD1. The V segment lost 6 bases and the J segment 9 bases; nucleotides outside the gene matches: 7. Germline CDR1 reads MNHNS; CDR2 reads SASEGT. The CDR3 totals 14 residues. For the CDR3, the DNA is TGTGCCAGCAGAGGGACAGGGGGGAATAGTGAGCAGTTCTTC. Translating gives CASRGTGGNSEQFF.

This clone was seen more than once but under ten times. The DNA of the CDR3 is TGTGCCTCCCAACGGGGGGCCGAGCAGTACTTC. It specifies CASQRGAEQYF. V is TRBV30 and J is TRBJ2-7; TRBD2 might be the D (7 bases). Trimming pared 7 bases from V and 6 bases from J, leaving 13 bases between. Germline V gene lookup returns CDR1 GTSNPN and CDR2 SVGIG (reference sequence). The length of the CDR3 is 11 residues.